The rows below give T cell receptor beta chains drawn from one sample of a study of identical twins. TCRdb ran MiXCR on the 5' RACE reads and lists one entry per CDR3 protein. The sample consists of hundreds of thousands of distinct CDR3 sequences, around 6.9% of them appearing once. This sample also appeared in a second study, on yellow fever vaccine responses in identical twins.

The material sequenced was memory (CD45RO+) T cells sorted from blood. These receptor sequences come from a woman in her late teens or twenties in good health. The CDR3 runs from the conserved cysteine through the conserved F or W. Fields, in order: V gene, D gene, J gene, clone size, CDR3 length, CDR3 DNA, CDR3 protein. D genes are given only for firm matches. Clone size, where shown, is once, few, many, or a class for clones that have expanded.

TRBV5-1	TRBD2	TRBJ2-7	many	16	TGCGCCAGCAGCTTAATGCAGGCTAGCGGGACGTCCGAGCAGTACTTC	CASSLMQASGTSEQYF
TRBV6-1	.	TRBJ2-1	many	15	TGTGCCAGCAGTCGGGACCCTGGAAAGTACAATGAGCAGTTCTTC	CASSRDPGKYNEQFF
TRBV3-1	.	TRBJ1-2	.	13	TGTGCCAGCAGCCAAGATCCAGGCCCTGGCTACACCTTC	CASSQDPGPGYTF
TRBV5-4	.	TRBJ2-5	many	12	TGTGCCAGCAGCCTCCCCCAAGAGACCCAGTACTTC	CASSLPQETQYF
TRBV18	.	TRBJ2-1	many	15	TGTGCCAGCTCACCAGGGCTAGCTAGGGAAAGGGAGCAGTTCTTC	CASSPGLAREREQFF
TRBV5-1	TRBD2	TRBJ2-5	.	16	TGCGCCAGCAGCCCTTCGGGCGGGGGGGCCGGAGAGACCCAGTACTTC	CASSPSGGGAGETQYF
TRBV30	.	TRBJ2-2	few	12	TGTGCCTGGAGTATAGGCACCGGGGAGCTGTTTTTT	CAWSIGTGELFF
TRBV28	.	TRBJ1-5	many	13	TGTGCCAGCCAGAGGGGAGGCAATCAGCCCCAGCATTTT	CASQRGGNQPQHF
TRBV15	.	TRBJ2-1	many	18	TGTGCCACCATACAGTCCGGGGGGCCCGGGGGTTCCTACAATGAGCAGTTCTTC	CATIQSGGPGGSYNEQFF
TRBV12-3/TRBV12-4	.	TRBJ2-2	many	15	TGTGCCAGCAGTTTGGGGCACTCGAACACCGGGGAGCTGTTTTTT	CASSLGHSNTGELFF
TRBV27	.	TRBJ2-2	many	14	TGTGCCAGCAGTTTATACGGAGGGACCGGGGAGCTGTTTTTT	CASSLYGGTGELFF
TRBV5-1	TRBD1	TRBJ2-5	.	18	TGCGCCAGCAGCTCAGGACAGGGGGTCGGGTCTTCCCAAGAGACCCAGTACTTC	CASSSGQGVGSSQETQYF
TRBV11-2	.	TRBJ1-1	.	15	TGTGCCAGCAGCTTATGGGGCAGTGCGAACACTGAAGCTTTCTTT	CASSLWGSANTEAFF
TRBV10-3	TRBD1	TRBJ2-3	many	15	TGTGCCATCAGTGAGTCGGGACAGAGCACAGATACGCAGTATTTT	CAISESGQSTDTQYF
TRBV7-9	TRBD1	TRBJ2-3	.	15	TGTGCCAGCAGCGCCGGGACAGCCCCCACAGATACGCAGTATTTT	CASSAGTAPTDTQYF
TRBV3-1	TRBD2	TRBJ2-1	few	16	TGTGCCAGCAGCCAGTCTCCAGCGGGGGGGCAGAATGAGCAGTTCTTC	CASSQSPAGGQNEQFF
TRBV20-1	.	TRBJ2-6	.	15	TGCAGTGCTAGAGACAGGGGCTCTGGGGCCAACGTCCTGACTTTC	CSARDRGSGANVLTF
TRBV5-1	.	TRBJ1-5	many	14	TGCGCCAGCAGCTTGGCCTCAGGTGATCAGCCCCAGCATTTT	CASSLASGDQPQHF
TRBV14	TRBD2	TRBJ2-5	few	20	TGTGCCAGCAGCCAACCAAGCAGGTCTAGCGGGCGCACAATAAAAGAGACCCAGTACTTC	CASSQPSRSSGRTIKETQYF
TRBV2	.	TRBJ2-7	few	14	TGTGCCAGCAGAAGAAACGGGGACTCCTACGAGCAGTACTTC	CASRRNGDSYEQYF
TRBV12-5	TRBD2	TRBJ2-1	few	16	TGTGCTAGTGGAAACATTAGCGGGAGGGGGGACAATGAGCAGTTCTTC	CASGNISGRGDNEQFF
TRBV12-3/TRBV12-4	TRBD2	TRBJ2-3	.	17	TGTGCCAGCAGTCTCCACCGGGGGGGGCTAAACACAGATACGCAGTATTTT	CASSLHRGGLNTDTQYF
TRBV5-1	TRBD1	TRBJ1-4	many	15	TGCGCCAGCAGCTCGATGGGGGACAGGGTTGAAAAACTGTTTTTT	CASSSMGDRVEKLFF
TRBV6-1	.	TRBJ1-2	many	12	TGTGCCAGCAGTGAACCGAAGTGGGGCTACACCTTC	CASSEPKWGYTF
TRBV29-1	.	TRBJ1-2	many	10	TGCAGCGTTGAGTACAATGGCTACACCTTC	CSVEYNGYTF
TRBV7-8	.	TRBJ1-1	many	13	TGTGCCAGCAGCCCTGGGCAGAACACTGAAGCTTTCTTT	CASSPGQNTEAFF
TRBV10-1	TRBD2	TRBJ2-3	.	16	TGCGCCAGCAGTGAGTCCTGGACTAGCGGGGCAGATACGCAGTATTTT	CASSESWTSGADTQYF
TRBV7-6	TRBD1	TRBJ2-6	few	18	TGTGCCAGCAGCCCACTCGAGACAGGGGGCTTTGGGGCCAACGTCCTGACTTTC	CASSPLETGGFGANVLTF
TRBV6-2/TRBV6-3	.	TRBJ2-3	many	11	TGTGCCAGCAGTTCGGCAGATACGCAGTATTTT	CASSSADTQYF
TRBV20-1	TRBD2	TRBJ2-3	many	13	TGCAGTGCCCCCGGGGGGGCCGAAGATACGCAGTATTTT	CSAPGGAEDTQYF
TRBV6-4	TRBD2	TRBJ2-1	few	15	TGTGCCAGCAGTCGGGGGGGGATTTCCTACAATGAGCAGTTCTTC	CASSRGGISYNEQFF
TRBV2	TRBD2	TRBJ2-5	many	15	TGTGCCAGCAGTGGTTCGCTAGCGGTTCAAGAGACCCAGTACTTC	CASSGSLAVQETQYF
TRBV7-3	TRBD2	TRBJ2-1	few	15	TGTGCCAGCAGTCTTAGCGGGGGGGGACGGAATGAGCAGTTCTTC	CASSLSGGGRNEQFF
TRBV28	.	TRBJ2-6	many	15	TGTGCCAGCAGTGGGGGGTCTCTGGGCGCCAACGTCCTGACTTTC	CASSGGSLGANVLTF
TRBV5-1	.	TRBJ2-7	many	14	TGCGCCAGCAGGCCCACAGGAGGACCCTACGAGCAGTACTTC	CASRPTGGPYEQYF
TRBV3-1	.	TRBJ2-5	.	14	TGTGCCAGCAGCCAAGGTACAGGGCGGGAGACCCAGTACTTC	CASSQGTGRETQYF
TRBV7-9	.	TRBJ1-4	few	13	TGTGCCAGCAGCAGATACGGGCGGGAAAAACTGTTTTTT	CASSRYGREKLFF
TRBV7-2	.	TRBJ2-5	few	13	TGTGCCAGCAGCCTAGAAAGACAGGTCCCCCAGTACTTC	CASSLERQVPQYF
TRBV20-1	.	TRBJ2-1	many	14	TGCAGTGGAAGGGGGGAATTCTCCTACAATGAGCAGTTCTTC	CSGRGEFSYNEQFF
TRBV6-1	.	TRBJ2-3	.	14	TGTGCCAGCGCAAGCGGAATCAGCACAGATACGCAGTATTTT	CASASGISTDTQYF
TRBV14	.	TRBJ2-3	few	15	TGTGCCAGCAGCCTACCTTTGGGGACCTCTGCGACGCAGTATTTT	CASSLPLGTSATQYF
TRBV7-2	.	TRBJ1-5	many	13	TGTGCCAGCAGCCTATCAGGGTACCAGCCCCAGCATTTT	CASSLSGYQPQHF
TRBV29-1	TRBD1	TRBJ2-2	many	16	TGCAGCCCTACTAGGGGGCAGGGGGCATACACCGGGGAGCTGTTTTTT	CSPTRGQGAYTGELFF
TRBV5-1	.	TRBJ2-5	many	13	TGCGCCAGCAGCATACAGGAGGGGGAGACCCAGTACTTC	CASSIQEGETQYF
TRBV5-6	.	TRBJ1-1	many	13	TGTGCCAGCAGCTTGACAGGGAGGACTGAAGCTTTCTTT	CASSLTGRTEAFF